This T cell receptor (beta chain) derives from a study of control samples from healthy donors and cancer patients. The assay was immunoSEQ multiplex PCR, and TCRdb's table has in-frame clones only and misses some. The data show about 34,000 clones, around 83% seen once. Germline V gene lookup returns CDR1 MDHEN and CDR2 SYDVKM. This CDR3 region has 16 residues. V dropped 3 bases and J dropped 2; count of bases not matched to a gene: 6. This receptor was identified in a woman aged 40 to 55 with lung cancer. The rearrangement uses TRBV28 and TRBJ2-3, with 9 bases matching TRBD1. The sample was PBMCs. The CDR3 region has the DNA TGTGCCAGCAGTTTCGGGACAGGGACACACACAGATACGCAGTATTTT. The encoded protein is CASSFGTGTHTDTQYF.